These T cell receptor beta chains were read from a single sample in a study of T cell responses to AZD1222 COVID-19 vaccine. The method was immunoSEQ multiplex PCR; TCRdb's version includes in-frame clones alone and lacks a portion of them. The sample contains 100,000 to 150,000 clones, around 86% of which appear only once. The sample here was peripheral blood, taken on day 0 of AZD1222 vaccination. Receptor source: an adult in good health. Each CDR3 is given with its conserved first and last residue. The D gene is left open where the match is weak. Clone size appears in some rows only: once, few, many, or a class for an expanded clone.

size	V	D	J	CDR3	DNA
once	TRBV10-3	.	TRBJ1-6	CAISESGGSPLHF	TGTGCCATCAGTGAGTCGGGCGGTTCACCCCTCCACTTT
few	TRBV7-9	.	TRBJ1-3	CASSSRVDSPGNTIYF	TGTGCCAGCAGCTCCAGGGTTGACTCTCCTGGAAACACCATATATTTT
few	TRBV28	.	TRBJ1-5	CASRGYWGNQPQHF	TGTGCCAGTAGGGGATATTGGGGCAATCAGCCCCAGCATTTT
.	TRBV6-5	.	TRBJ1-1	CASSWGLLGGTEAFF	TGTGCCAGCAGTTGGGGACTCCTAGGGGGGACTGAAGCTTTCTTT
.	TRBV3-1/TRBV3-2	.	TRBJ1-5	CASSDFGTANQPQHF	TGTGCCAGCAGCGACTTCGGTACGGCCAATCAGCCCCAGCATTTT
.	TRBV3-1/TRBV3-2	TRBD2	TRBJ2-7	CASSSWGLAGGHSSYEQYF	TGTGCCAGCAGCAGCTGGGGACTAGCGGGGGGCCACAGCTCCTACGAGCAGTACTTC
.	TRBV5-1	TRBD2	TRBJ2-7	CASSLALGLAGYEQYF	TGCGCCAGCAGCTTGGCCTTGGGACTAGCGGGCTACGAGCAGTACTTC
.	TRBV24-1	.	TRBJ1-1	CATSDHKGGAGEAFF	TGTGCCACCAGTGATCATAAGGGGGGGGCCGGTGAAGCTTTCTTT
.	TRBV3-1/TRBV3-2	TRBD1	TRBJ2-7	CASEGQGYEQYF	TGTGCCAGCGAGGGACAGGGCTACGAGCAGTACTTC
.	TRBV5-1	.	TRBJ1-6	CASSLEGPGTNSPLHF	TGCGCCAGCAGCTTGGAAGGACCCGGGACGAATTCACCCCTCCACTTT
.	TRBV5-1	TRBD1	TRBJ2-7	CASSAGQGPFEQYF	TGCGCCAGCAGCGCCGGACAGGGGCCTTTCGAGCAGTACTTC
.	TRBV12-3/TRBV12-4	.	TRBJ2-7	CASSRDGSYEQYF	TGTGCCAGCAGCCGGGACGGCTCCTACGAGCAGTACTTC
few	TRBV28	.	TRBJ1-2	CASSPSVHYGYTF	TGTGCCAGCAGCCCCAGCGTTCACTATGGCTACACCTTC
.	TRBV2	.	TRBJ1-5	CASSDPRQNQPQHF	TGTGCCAGCAGTGATCCTCGACAGAACCAGCCCCAGCATTTT
.	TRBV3-1/TRBV3-2	.	TRBJ1-3	CASSIREGSSGNTIYF	TGTGCCAGCAGCATTCGGGAGGGTTCCTCTGGAAACACCATATATTTT
.	TRBV29-1	.	TRBJ1-4	CSVEEAGPAREKLFF	TGCAGCGTTGAAGAAGCAGGGCCCGCGAGGGAAAAACTGTTTTTT
.	TRBV7-8	TRBD1	TRBJ1-2	CASSLTNRGDRGYTF	TGTGCCAGCAGCTTAACCAACAGGGGAGATCGTGGCTACACCTTC
.	TRBV9	TRBD1	TRBJ2-7	CASSRGTVHEQYF	TGTGCCAGCAGCAGAGGGACAGTTCACGAGCAGTACTTC
.	TRBV7-9	.	TRBJ2-2	CASSLRTFGELFF	TGTGCCAGCAGCCTCCGGACGTTCGGGGAGCTGTTTTTT
.	TRBV9	.	TRBJ1-1	CASSVGGAVNTEAFF	TGTGCCAGCAGCGTAGGAGGGGCCGTGAACACTGAAGCTTTCTTT
.	TRBV5-6	.	TRBJ1-1	CASSSFGAGTWATEAFF	TGTGCCAGCAGCTCGTTCGGGGCGGGGACTTGGGCCACTGAAGCTTTCTTT
.	TRBV23-1	.	TRBJ1-4	CASSRGGAREKLFF	TGCGCCAGCAGTCGTGGGGGGGCTCGTGAAAAACTGTTTTTT
.	TRBV6-4	TRBD2	TRBJ2-3	CASSVASGGSTDTQYF	TGTGCCAGCAGTGTGGCTAGCGGGGGTAGCACAGATACGCAGTATTTT
.	TRBV6-1	.	TRBJ1-6	CASSEYDRTKYSPLHF	TGTGCCAGCAGTGAATACGACCGAACCAAGTATTCACCCCTCCACTTT
.	TRBV5-1	.	TRBJ2-7	CASSLGGSSSYEQYF	TGCGCCAGCAGCTTGGGGGGCTCAAGCTCCTACGAGCAGTACTTC
.	TRBV28	TRBD1	TRBJ2-1	CASRPGTGAYNEQFF	TGTGCCAGCAGACCCGGGACAGGGGCCTACAATGAGCAGTTCTTC
.	TRBV7-9	.	TRBJ1-2	CASSLYVEDYGYTF	TGTGCCAGCAGCTTATACGTCGAGGACTATGGCTACACCTTC
.	TRBV28	.	TRBJ2-7	CASSFGSSYEQYF	TGTGCCAGCAGTTTCGGCAGCTCCTACGAGCAGTACTTC
.	TRBV4-3	.	TRBJ1-1	CASSQRPGPEAFF	TGCGCCAGCAGCCAGAGACCGGGACCTGAAGCTTTCTTT
once	TRBV6-2/TRBV6-3	TRBD1	TRBJ1-1	CASSHDRGLTEAFF	TGTGCCAGCAGTCACGACAGGGGGCTCACTGAAGCTTTCTTT
.	TRBV2	.	TRBJ2-1	CASKVTPEQFF	TGTGCCAGCAAGGTGACACCAGAGCAGTTCTTC
.	TRBV19	TRBD2	TRBJ2-3	CASSIELRGGRTDTQYF	TGTGCCAGTAGTATAGAGTTGCGGGGGGGCCGCACAGATACGCAGTATTTT
.	TRBV4-1	.	TRBJ1-2	CASSQEFTVNYGYTF	TGCGCCAGCAGCCAAGAGTTTACAGTCAACTATGGCTACACCTTC
.	TRBV5-1	TRBD1	TRBJ1-2	CASSQGQGDRGYTF	TGCGCCAGCAGCCAGGGACAGGGAGATCGTGGCTACACCTTC
.	TRBV29-1	.	TRBJ1-1	CSASQLSNTEAFF	TGCAGCGCCAGCCAACTTTCGAACACTGAAGCTTTCTTT
.	TRBV7-9	.	TRBJ2-5	CASSAGPRGRETQYF	TGTGCCAGCAGCGCCGGTCCACGTGGGAGAGAGACCCAGTACTTC
.	TRBV6-2/TRBV6-3	.	TRBJ2-3	CASSHAGQLPDTQYF	TGTGCCAGCAGCCACGCGGGACAGCTCCCAGATACGCAGTATTTT
.	TRBV6-2/TRBV6-3	.	TRBJ1-5	CASSYHWQDSNQPQHF	TGTGCCAGCAGTTACCATTGGCAGGATAGCAATCAGCCCCAGCATTTT
.	TRBV11-2	TRBD1	TRBJ1-1	CASSYPRTGVNTEAFF	TGTGCCAGCAGCTACCCTCGGACAGGGGTGAACACTGAAGCTTTCTTT
.	TRBV5-1	TRBD1	TRBJ1-3	CASSLGGQVSGNTIYF	TGCGCCAGCAGCTTGGGGGGACAGGTCTCTGGAAACACCATATATTTT